This TCR beta chain was recorded in a study of response to subunit inactivated influenza vaccine. Findings and limits, study-wide: The authors offered the suggestion that each seasonal influenza vaccination recruits few new T cells.

In TCRdb, the RT-PCR reads were re-called with MiXCR into one record per CDR3 protein. The sample holds 500,000 to 650,000 distinct CDR3 sequences, 7.6% seen once. From germline, CDR1 is SGHDT and CDR2 YYEEEE. V was clipped by 9 bases and J by 0 bases, with 15 bases between them. This CDR3 comprises 14 residues. On this clonotype: Its antigen is unknown.

V and J are TRBV5-6 and TRBJ1-1, with D possibly TRBD1 on 5 matching bases. The sequenced sample was PBMCs from blood, obtained roughly 24 months after vaccination. The sequence came from a man aged 50 to 75 who received an inactivated influenza vaccine. The CDR3, as DNA: TGTGCCACGGGGCGCGGGTCCCTGAACACTGAAGCTTTCTTT. This encodes CATGRGSLNTEAFF.